The 9 T cell receptor beta chains reported below all come from one sample, sequenced in a study of T cells in Graves' hyperthyroidism and ophthalmopathy. Amplified TCR beta CDR3 regions derived from RNA transcripts. Initially, a first-round RT-PCR of the TCR CDR3 employed the HTBI primer set. MiXCR, run by TCRdb on the multiplex PCR reads, gives a single entry per CDR3 protein. This sample yields fewer than 400,000 distinct CDR3 sequences, of which roughly 25% are seen a single time; more than 60% belongs to the top ten. Sequenced: blood. Source of these receptors: a man between 45 and 60 years old with Graves' hyperthyroidism.

This clonotype was found many times. The chain has TRBV2 and TRBJ1-1, with D unresolved. The V gene lost 10 bases and the J gene lost 5 bases, with 8 bases spanning the gap. This CDR3 has 10 amino acids. Germline lookup yields CDR1 SNHLY and CDR2 FYNNEI. The CDR3 here is CATWETEAFF. The CDR3, as DNA: TGTGCCACCTGGGAGACTGAAGCTTTCTTT.

This clonotype was counted only a few times. DNA of the CDR3: TGCAGCGTTTCGGGACAGGGGGCGAACACCGGGGAGCTGTTTTTT. The encoded protein is CSVSGQGANTGELFF. The chain has TRBV29-1 and TRBJ2-2, with 11 bases fitting TRBD1. CDR3 size: 15 residues. Germline V gene lookup returns CDR1 SQVTM and CDR2 ANQGSEA. After removal of 5 bases from V and 0 bases from J, the junction contained 2 bases not matched to a gene.

This rearrangement joins TRBV20-1 to TRBJ2-1; 9 bases fit TRBD2. The junction had 6 bases not matched to a gene; V was cut back by 0 bases and J by 6 bases. This CDR3 has 15 amino acids. From germline, CDR1 is DFQATT and CDR2 SNEGSKA (reference sequence). CDR3 amino acids: CSARDPRLAANEQFF. The CDR3, as DNA: TGCAGTGCTAGAGATCCCCGACTAGCGGCCAATGAGCAGTTCTTC.

The rearrangement uses TRBV30 and TRBJ2-7; TRBD2 is a possible D gene (5 bases). Germline V CDR1 and CDR2: GTSNPN, SVGIG (reference sequence). Trimming pared 0 bases from V and 4 bases from J, leaving 16 bases between. CDR3 length: 15 amino acids. CDR3 in DNA: TGTGCCTGGAGTGTTCACGGGAAGCGAAATTACGAGCAGTACTTC. Encoded protein: CAWSVHGKRNYEQYF.

This chain joins TRBV29-1 and TRBJ2-2; 8 bases fit TRBD1. CDR1 and CDR2 (germline): SQVTM, ANQGSEA. V lost 5 bases, J lost 6 bases, and 2 bases stayed unmatched. The CDR3 runs to 12 residues. CDR3 in DNA: TGCAGCGTTCCCAGGGGGCCCGGGGAGCTGTTTTTT. Amino acids: CSVPRGPGELFF.

This clonotype was picked up a small number of times. The chain recombines TRBV20-1 with TRBJ2-7, with a tentative D call TRBD2 (6 bases). V shed 1 base and J shed 6 bases, with 16 bases lying between them. Germline lookup yields CDR1 DFQATT and CDR2 SNEGSKA (reference sequence). This CDR3 has 14 amino acids. CDR3 bases: TGCAGTGCTAGAGCCGGACTAACTTTCCCCGAGCAGTACTTC. Protein product: CSARAGLTFPEQYF.

This clonotype was found a few times. CDR3 region: CASSASGTGETQYF. The DNA for the CDR3 is TGTGCCAGCAGTGCGTCCGGGACAGGGGAGACCCAGTACTTC. The chain joins TRBV6-1 to TRBJ2-5, with TRBD1 matching 9 bases. With 4 bases clipped from V and 5 bases from J, the junction kept 5 bases outside the gene matches. Per germline, CDR1 MNHNS and CDR2 SASEGT. CDR3 length equals 14 residues.

Only a few counts were recorded for this clonotype. V is TRBV5-1 and J is TRBJ2-2; TRBD2 might be the D (5 bases). Deletions cut 0 bases from V and 6 bases from J, with 6 bases between. Germline V lookup: CDR1 SGHRS, CDR2 YFSETQ. This CDR3 is built from 13 residues. CDR3 loop: CASSLGGPGELFF. CDR3 DNA: TGCGCCAGCAGCTTGGGAGGGCCCGGGGAGCTGTTTTTT.

V gene TRBV20-1 combines with J gene TRBJ2-5, with 11 bases fitting TRBD2. V was pared by 2 bases and J by 5 bases, with 13 bases of the junction left unmatched. The CDR3 has 17 residues. Germline lookup yields CDR1 DFQATT and CDR2 SNEGSKA (reference sequence). The CDR3 loop is CSARSVQLAGGVETQYF. The CDR3 coding sequence is TGCAGTGCTAGATCCGTGCAGCTAGCGGGAGGAGTGGAGACCCAGTACTTC.